This note documents a single TCR beta chain sequence. Its antigen is as yet unknown. The data are from a study of CD8+CD57+ T cells in acquired aplastic anemia. Study details: Sorted CD4+ and CD8+ cell DNA averaged about 3 ug. About 10 million reads were obtained on average for healthy donor CD4+ cells.

Study outcomes and limitations: Twenty-nine CD8+ CDR3 sequences were shared between patients and controls. For CD8+ Simpson's diversity, patients and controls showed no significant difference.

Profiling that covered TCR beta VDJ and CDR3 relied on genomic DNA as its template. TCRdb independently ran MiXCR on the reads; one entry per CDR3 protein. The table records about 160,000 distinct CDR3 sequences, roughly 45% of them present only once. Sequencing was done on a sample of sorted CD4+, CD8+, or CD8+CD57+ T cells (not recorded which) from PBMCs. This TCR derives from a human donor in good health.

The CDR3 nucleotides are TGTGCCACCAGCAGCCGGACAGGGGGCAGAGGGAATCAGCCCCAGCATTTT. It specifies CATSSRTGGRGNQPQHF. The genes are TRBV15 and TRBJ1-5; 11 bases line up with TRBD1. The CDR3 sequence is 17 residues long. Losses at the gene ends were 3 bases for V and 4 bases for J; bases not matched to a gene: 8. Germline CDR1 reads LNHNV; CDR2 reads YYDKDF (reference sequence). Looking up the rest from reference TRBV15 and TRBJ1-5 gives the full variable domain: DAMVIQNPRYQVTQFGKPVTLSCSQTLNHNVMYWYQQKSSQAPKLLFHYYDKDFNNEADTPDNFQSRRPNTSFCFLDIRSPGLGDTAMYLCATSSRTGGRGNQPQHFGDGTRLSIL.